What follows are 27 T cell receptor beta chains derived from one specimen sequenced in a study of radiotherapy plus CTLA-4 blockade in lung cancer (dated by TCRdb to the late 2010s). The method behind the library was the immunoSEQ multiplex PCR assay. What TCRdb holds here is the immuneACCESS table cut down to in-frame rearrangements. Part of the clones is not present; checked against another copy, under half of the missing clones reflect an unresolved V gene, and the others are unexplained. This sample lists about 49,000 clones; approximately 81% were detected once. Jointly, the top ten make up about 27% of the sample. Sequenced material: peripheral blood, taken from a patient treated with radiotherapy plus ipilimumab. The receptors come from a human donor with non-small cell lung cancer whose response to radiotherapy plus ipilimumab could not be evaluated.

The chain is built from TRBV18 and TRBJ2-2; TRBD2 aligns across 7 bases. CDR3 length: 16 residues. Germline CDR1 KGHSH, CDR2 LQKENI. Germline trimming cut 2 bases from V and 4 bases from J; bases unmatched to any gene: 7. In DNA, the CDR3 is TGTGCCAGCTCACCATTTATGCGGGAGTCCACCGGGGAGCTGTTTTTT. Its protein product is CASSPFMRESTGELFF.

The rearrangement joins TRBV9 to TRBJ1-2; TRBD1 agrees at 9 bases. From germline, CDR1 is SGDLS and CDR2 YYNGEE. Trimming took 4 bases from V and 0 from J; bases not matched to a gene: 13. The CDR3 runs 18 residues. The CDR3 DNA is TGTGCCAGCAGCCTTAGCTTCGGACAGGGGTTTACTAACTATGGCTACACCTTC. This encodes CASSLSFGQGFTNYGYTF. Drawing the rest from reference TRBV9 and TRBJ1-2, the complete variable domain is DSGVTQTPKHLITATGQRVTLRCSPRSGDLSVYWYQQSLDQGLQFLIQYYNGEERAKGNILERFSAQQFPDLHSELNLSSLELGDSALYFCASSLSFGQGFTNYGYTFGSGTRLTVV.

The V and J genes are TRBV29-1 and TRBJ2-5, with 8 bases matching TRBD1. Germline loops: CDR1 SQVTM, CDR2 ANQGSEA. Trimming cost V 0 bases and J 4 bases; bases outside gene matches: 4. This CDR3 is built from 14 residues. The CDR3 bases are TGCAGCGTTGAAGACTTAGACAGGGGAGAGACCCAGTACTTC. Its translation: CSVEDLDRGETQYF.

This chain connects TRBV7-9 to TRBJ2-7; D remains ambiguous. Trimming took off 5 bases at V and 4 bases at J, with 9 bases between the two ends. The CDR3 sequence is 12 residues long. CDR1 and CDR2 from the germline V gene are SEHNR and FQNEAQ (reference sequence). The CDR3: CASSEDLYEQYF. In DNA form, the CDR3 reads TGTGCCAGCAGCGAGGATCTATACGAGCAGTACTTC.

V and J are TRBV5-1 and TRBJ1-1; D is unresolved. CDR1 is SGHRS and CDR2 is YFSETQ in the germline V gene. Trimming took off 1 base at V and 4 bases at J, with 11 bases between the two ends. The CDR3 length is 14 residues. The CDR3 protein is CASSLYPGLTEAFF. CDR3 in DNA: TGCGCCAGCAGCTTGTATCCGGGTCTCACTGAAGCTTTCTTT.

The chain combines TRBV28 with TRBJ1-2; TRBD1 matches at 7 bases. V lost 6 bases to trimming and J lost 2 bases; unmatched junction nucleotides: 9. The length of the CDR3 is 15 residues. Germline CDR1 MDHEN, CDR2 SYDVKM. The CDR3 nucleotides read TGTGCCAGCAGGTTTAGGGACAGACTAAACTATGGCTACACCTTC. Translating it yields CASRFRDRLNYGYTF.

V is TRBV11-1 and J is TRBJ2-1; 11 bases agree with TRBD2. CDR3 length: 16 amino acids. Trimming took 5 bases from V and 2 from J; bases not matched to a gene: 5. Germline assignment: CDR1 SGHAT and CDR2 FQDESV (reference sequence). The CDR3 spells CASSRTSGYTYNEQFF. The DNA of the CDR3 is TGTGCCAGCAGCCGGACTAGCGGGTATACCTACAATGAGCAGTTCTTC. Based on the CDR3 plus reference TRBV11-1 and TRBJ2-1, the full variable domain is EAEVAQSPRYKITEKSQAVAFWCDPISGHATLYWYRQILGQGPELLVQFQDESVVDDSQLPKDRFSAERLKGVDSTLKIQPAELGDSAMYLCASSRTSGYTYNEQFFGPGTRLTVL.

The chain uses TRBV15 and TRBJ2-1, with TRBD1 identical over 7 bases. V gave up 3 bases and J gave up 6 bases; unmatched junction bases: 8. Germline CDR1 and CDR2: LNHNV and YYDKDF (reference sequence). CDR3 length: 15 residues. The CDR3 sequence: CATSRPQGVRNEQFF. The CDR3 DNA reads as TGTGCCACCAGCAGGCCCCAGGGGGTCCGCAATGAGCAGTTCTTC.

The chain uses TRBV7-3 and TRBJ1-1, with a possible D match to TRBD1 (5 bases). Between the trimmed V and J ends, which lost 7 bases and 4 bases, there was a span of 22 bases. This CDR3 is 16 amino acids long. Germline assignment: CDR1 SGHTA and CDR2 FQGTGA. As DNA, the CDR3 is TGTGCCAGCACCCTTTTCACGGGACTGAAGGGCACTGAAGCTTTCTTT. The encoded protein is CASTLFTGLKGTEAFF.

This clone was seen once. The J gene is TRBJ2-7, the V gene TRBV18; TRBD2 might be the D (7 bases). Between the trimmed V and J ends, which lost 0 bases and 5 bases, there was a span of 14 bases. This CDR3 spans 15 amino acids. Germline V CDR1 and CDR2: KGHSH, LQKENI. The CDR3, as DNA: TGTGCCAGCTCACCACCCGGGGGGCGCGTTCACGAGCAGTACTTC. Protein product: CASSPPGGRVHEQYF.

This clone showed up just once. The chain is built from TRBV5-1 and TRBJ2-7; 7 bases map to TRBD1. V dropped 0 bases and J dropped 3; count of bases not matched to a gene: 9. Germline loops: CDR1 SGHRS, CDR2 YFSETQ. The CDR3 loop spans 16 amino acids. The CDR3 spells CASSLEAGGGIYEQYF. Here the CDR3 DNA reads TGCGCCAGCAGCTTGGAGGCAGGGGGTGGGATCTACGAGCAGTACTTC.

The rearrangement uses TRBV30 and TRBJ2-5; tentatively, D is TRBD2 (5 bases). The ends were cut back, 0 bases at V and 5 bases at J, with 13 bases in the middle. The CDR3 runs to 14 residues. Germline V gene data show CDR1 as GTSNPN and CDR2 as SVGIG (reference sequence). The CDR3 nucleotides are TGTGCCTGGAGTGTACGACGGGGATGGGAGACCCAGTACTTC. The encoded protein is CAWSVRRGWETQYF.

CDR3 in DNA: TGTGCCAGCAGCTTAGTGGCAGGGGGGAACACTGAAGCTTTCTTT. Residues: CASSLVAGGNTEAFF. The chain has TRBV7-2 and TRBJ1-1, with 7 bases that match TRBD1. With V trimmed by 1 base and J by 1 base, 3 bases remained unmatched. This CDR3 has 15 residues. Germline assignment: CDR1 SGHTA and CDR2 FQGNSA.

CDR3 bases: TGCGCCAGCAGAGCTAGCGGGACCGCCCACAATGAGCAGTTCTTC. The encoded protein is CASRASGTAHNEQFF. J is TRBJ2-1 and V is TRBV10-1; 9 bases are shared with TRBD2. The V and J ends lost 6 bases and 5 bases, in that order; junction bases with no gene match: 8. Per the germline V gene, CDR1 is WNHNN and CDR2 is SYGVQD (reference sequence). The CDR3 contains 15 residues.

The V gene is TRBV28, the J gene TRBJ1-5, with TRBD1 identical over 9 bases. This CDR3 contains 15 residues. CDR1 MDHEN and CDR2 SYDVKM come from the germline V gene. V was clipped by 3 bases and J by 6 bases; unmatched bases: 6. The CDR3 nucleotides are TGTGCCAGCAGTTTCATGACAGGGGGGCGTCAGCCCCAGCATTTT. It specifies CASSFMTGGRQPQHF.

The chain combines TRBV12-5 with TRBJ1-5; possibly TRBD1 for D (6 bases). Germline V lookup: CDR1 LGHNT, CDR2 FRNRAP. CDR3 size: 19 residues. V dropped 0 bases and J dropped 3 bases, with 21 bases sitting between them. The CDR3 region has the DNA TGTGCTAGTGGTTTGGTCCCGGAAAGCGGGGACATCCTCAATCAGCCCCAGCATTTT. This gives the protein CASGLVPESGDILNQPQHF.

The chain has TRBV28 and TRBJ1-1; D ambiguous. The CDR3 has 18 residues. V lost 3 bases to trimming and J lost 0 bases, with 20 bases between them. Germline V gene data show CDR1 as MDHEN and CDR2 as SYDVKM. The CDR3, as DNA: TGTGCCAGCAGTTTGGAGGTTGCGGGGAAAACCTTGAACACTGAAGCTTTCTTT. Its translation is CASSLEVAGKTLNTEAFF. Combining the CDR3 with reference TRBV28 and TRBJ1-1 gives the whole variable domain DVKVTQSSRYLVKRTGEKVFLECVQDMDHENMFWYRQDPGLGLRLIYFSYDVKMKEKGDIPEGYSVSREKKERFSLILESASTNQTSMYLCASSLEVAGKTLNTEAFFGQGTRLTVV.

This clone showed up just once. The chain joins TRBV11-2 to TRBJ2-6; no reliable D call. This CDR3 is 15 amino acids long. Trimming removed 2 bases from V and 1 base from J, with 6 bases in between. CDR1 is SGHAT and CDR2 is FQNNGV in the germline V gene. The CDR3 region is CASSLTTSGANVLTF. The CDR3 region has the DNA TGTGCCAGCAGCTTAACGACTTCTGGGGCCAACGTCCTGACTTTC.

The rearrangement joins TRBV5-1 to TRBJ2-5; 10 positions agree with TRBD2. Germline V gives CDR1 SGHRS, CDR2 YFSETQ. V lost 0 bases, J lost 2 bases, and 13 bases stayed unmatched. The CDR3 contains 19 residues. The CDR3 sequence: CASSLERGSGRYGQETQYF. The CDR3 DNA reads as TGCGCCAGCAGCTTGGAGAGAGGTAGCGGGAGGTACGGGCAAGAGACCCAGTACTTC.

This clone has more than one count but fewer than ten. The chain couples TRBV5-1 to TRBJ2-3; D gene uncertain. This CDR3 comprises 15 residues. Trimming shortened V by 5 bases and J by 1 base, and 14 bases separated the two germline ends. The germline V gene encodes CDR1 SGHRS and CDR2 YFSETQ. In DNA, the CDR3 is TGCGCCAGCAGTCCCTCTGGAGACCGCACAGATACGCAGTATTTT. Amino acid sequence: CASSPSGDRTDTQYF.

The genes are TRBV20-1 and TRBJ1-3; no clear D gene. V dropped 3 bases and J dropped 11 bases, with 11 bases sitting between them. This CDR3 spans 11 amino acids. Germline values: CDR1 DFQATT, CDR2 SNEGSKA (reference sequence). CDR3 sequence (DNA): TGCAGTGCTAGCGAGTTAGCCTCCATATATTTT. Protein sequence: CSASELASIYF.

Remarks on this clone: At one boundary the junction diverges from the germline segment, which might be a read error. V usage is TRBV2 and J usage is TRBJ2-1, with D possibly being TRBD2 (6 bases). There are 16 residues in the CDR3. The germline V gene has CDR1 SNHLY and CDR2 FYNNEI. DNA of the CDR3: TGTGCCAGCAGTGAAGGGACTATGTATAAGCAGTCAACCCCTCTCTTC. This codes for CASSEGTMYKQSTPLF.

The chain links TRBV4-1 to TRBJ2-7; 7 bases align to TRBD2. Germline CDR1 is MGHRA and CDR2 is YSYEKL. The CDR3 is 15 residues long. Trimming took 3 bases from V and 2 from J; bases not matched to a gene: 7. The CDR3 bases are TGCGCCAGCAGCCACCTACTAGCGAAACCCTACGAGCAGTACTTC. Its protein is CASSHLLAKPYEQYF.

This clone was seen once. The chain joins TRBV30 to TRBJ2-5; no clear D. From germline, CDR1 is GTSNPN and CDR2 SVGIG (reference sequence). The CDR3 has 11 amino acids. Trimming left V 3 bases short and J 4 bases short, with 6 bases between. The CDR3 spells CAWRTSETQYF. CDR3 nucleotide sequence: TGTGCCTGGAGGACTTCAGAGACCCAGTACTTC.

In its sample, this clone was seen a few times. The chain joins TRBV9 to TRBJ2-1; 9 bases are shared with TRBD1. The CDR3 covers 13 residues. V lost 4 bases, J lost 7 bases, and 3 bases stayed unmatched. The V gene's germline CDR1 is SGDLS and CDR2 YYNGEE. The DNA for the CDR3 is TGTGCCAGCAGCATTGGACAGGGGAATGAGCAGTTCTTC. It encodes CASSIGQGNEQFF.

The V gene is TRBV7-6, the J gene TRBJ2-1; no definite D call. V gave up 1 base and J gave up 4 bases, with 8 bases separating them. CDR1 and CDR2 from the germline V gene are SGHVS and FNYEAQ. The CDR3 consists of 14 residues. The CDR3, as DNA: TGTGCCAGCAGCTTAGGGAGTTTTTACAATGAGCAGTTCTTC. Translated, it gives CASSLGSFYNEQFF.

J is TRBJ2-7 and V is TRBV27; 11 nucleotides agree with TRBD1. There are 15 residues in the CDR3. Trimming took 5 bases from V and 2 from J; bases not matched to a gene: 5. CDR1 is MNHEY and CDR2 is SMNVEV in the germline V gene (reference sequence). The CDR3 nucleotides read TGTGCCAGCAGTCCGGACAGGGGGCGAACCTACGAGCAGTACTTC. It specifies CASSPDRGRTYEQYF.